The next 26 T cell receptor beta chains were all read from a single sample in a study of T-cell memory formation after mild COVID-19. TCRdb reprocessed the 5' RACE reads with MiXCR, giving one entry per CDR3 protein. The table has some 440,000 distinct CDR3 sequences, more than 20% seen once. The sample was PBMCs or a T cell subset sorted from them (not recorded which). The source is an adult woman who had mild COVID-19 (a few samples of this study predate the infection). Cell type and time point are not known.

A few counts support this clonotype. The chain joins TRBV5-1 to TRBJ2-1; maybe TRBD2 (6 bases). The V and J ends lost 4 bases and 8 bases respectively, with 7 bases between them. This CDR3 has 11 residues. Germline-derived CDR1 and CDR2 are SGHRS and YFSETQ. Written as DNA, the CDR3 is TGCGCCAGCAGCGGAGGGTATGAGCAGTTCTTC. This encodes CASSGGYEQFF.

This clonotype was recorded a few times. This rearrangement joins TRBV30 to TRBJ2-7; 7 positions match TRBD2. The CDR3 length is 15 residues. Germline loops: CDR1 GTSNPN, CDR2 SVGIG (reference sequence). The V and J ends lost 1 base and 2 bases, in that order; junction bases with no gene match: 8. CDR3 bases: TGTGCCTGGAGTGGGCTGATCGGGACTACCTACGAGCAGTACTTC. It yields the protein CAWSGLIGTTYEQYF.

The CDR3 nucleotides read TGTGCCAGCGTCTCAGGCGCGGAGACCCAGTACTTC. Translation gives CASVSGAETQYF. V usage is TRBV6-5 and J usage is TRBJ2-5; no firm D call. CDR1 is MNHEY, CDR2 SVGAGI, per germline. The CDR3 has 12 residues. V lost 8 bases and J 5 bases, leaving 12 bases between the germline ends.

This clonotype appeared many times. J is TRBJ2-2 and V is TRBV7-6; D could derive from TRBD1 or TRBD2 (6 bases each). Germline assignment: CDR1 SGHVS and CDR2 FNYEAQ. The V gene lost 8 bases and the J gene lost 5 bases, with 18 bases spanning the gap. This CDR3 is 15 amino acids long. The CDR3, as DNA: TGTGCCAGCTTGAAGGGGGGTACAGGGACCGGGGAGCTGTTTTTT. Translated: CASLKGGTGTGELFF.

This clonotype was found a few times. The CDR3 DNA reads TGTGCCAGCAGCGTAGTAGGAAGCCCAAACACGCAGTATTTT. Encoded protein: CASSVVGSPNTQYF. This sequence joins TRBV9 and TRBJ2-3; unclear D gene. This CDR3 comprises 14 residues. Germline V gene sequence: CDR1 SGDLS, CDR2 YYNGEE. V lost 0 bases, J lost 9 bases, and 14 bases lay in between.

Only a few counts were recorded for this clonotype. DNA for the CDR3: TGTGCCAGCAGCTTCCGGGACAGGTCTTCCGAGCAGTACTTC. Its protein is CASSFRDRSSEQYF. The rearrangement uses TRBV7-2 and TRBJ2-7, with 8 bases that match TRBD1. Germline V gene sequence: CDR1 SGHTA, CDR2 FQGNSA. CDR3 length: 14 amino acids. The trim removed 3 bases at V and 6 bases at J, leaving 7 bases unmatched.

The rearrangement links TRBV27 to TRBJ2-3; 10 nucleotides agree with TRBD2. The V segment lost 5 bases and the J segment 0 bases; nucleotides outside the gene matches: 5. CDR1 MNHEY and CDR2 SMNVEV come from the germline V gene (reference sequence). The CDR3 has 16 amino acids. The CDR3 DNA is TGTGCCAGCAGTCGGACTAGCGGATCTAGCACAGATACGCAGTATTTT. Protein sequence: CASSRTSGSSTDTQYF.

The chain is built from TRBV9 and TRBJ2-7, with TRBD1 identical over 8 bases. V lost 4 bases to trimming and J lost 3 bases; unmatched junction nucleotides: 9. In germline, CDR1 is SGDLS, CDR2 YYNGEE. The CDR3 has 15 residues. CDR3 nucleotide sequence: TGTGCCAGCAGCCAGACGCCGGGACAGGTCTACGAGCAGTACTTC. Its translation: CASSQTPGQVYEQYF.

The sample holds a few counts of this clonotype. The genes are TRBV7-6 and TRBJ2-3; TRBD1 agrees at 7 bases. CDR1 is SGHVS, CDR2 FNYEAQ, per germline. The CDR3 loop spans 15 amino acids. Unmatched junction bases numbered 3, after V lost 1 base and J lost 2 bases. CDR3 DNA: TGTGCCAGCAGCTTAGGGGACAGAGCCACAGATACGCAGTATTTT. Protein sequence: CASSLGDRATDTQYF.

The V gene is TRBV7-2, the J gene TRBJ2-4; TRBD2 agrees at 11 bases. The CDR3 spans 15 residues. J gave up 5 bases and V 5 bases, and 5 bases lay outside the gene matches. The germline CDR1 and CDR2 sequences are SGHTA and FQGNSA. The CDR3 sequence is CASSLTSGRENIQYF. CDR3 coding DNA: TGTGCCAGCAGCCTTACTAGCGGGAGAGAAAACATTCAGTACTTC.

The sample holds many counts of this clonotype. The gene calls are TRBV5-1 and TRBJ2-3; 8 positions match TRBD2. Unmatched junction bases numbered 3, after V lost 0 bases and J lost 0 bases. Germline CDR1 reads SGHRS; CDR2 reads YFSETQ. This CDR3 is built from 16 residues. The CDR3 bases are TGCGCCAGCAGCTTGGGGTCTAGCGGGAGCACAGATACGCAGTATTTT. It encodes CASSLGSSGSTDTQYF. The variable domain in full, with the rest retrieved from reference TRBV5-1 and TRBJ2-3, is KAGVTQTPRYLIKTRGQQVTLSCSPISGHRSVSWYQQTPGQGLQFLFEYFSETQRNKGNFPGRFSGRQFSNSRSEMNVSTLELGDSALYLCASSLGSSGSTDTQYFGPGTRLTVL.

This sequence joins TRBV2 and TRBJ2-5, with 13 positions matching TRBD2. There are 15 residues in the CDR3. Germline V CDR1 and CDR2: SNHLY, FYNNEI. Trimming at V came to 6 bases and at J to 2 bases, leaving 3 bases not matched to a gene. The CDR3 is CASRPGLAGQETQYF. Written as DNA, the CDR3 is TGTGCCAGCAGGCCGGGACTAGCGGGGCAAGAGACCCAGTACTTC.

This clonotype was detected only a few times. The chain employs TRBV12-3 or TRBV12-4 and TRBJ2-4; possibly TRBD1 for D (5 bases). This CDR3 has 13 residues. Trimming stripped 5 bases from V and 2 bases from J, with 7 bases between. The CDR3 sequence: CASSTGPKNIQYF. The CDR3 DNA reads TGTGCCAGCAGTACAGGCCCCAAAAACATTCAGTACTTC.

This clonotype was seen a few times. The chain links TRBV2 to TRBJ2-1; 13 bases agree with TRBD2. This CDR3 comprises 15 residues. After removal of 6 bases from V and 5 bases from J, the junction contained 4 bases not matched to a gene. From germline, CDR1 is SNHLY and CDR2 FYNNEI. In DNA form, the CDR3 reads TGTGCCAGCAGGCCGACTAGCGGGGGGCACAATGAGCAGTTCTTC. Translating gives CASRPTSGGHNEQFF.

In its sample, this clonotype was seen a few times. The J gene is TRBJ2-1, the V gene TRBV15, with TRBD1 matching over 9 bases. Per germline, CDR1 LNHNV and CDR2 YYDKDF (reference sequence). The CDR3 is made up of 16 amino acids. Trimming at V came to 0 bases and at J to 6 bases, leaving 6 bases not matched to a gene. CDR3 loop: CATSRDLGTGTNEQFF. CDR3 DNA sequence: TGTGCCACCAGCAGAGATCTAGGGACAGGGACCAATGAGCAGTTCTTC.

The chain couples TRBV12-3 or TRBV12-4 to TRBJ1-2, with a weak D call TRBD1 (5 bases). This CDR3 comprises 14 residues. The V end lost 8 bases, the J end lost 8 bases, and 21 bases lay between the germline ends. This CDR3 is CASAGVTEFAGYTF. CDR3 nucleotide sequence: TGTGCCAGCGCCGGGGTGACAGAATTCGCCGGCTACACCTTC.

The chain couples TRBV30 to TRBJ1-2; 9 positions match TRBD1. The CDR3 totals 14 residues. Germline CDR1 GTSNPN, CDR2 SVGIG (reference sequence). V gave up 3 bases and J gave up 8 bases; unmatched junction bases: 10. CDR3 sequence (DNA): TGTGCCTGGAGCCTACCAGGGACAGGGTACGGCTACACCTTC. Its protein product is CAWSLPGTGYGYTF.

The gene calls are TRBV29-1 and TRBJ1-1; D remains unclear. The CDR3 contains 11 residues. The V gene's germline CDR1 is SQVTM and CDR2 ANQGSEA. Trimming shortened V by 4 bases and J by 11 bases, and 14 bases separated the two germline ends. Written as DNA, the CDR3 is TGCAGCGTTGTACGGTCCCTGAGGGCTTTCTTT. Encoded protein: CSVVRSLRAFF.

The CDR3 coding sequence is TGTGCCAGCAGTTACGGTGGGGGTCTCAACACTGAAGCTTTCTTT. Translating gives CASSYGGGLNTEAFF. This chain uses TRBV6-5 with TRBJ1-1; D is perhaps TRBD1 (5 bases). This CDR3 comprises 15 residues. Germline loops: CDR1 MNHEY, CDR2 SVGAGI. V gave up 2 bases and J gave up 2 bases, with 12 bases separating them.

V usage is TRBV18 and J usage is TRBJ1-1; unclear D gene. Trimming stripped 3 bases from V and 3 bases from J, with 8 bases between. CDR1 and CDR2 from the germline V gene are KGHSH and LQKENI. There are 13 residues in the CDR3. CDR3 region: CASSPPGDTEAFF. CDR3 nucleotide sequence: TGTGCCAGCTCACCGCCTGGGGACACTGAAGCTTTCTTT.

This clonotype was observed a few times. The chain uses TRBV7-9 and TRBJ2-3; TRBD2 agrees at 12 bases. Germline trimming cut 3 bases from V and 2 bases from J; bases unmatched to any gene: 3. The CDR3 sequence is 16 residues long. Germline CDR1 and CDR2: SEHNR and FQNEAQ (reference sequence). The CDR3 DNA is TGTGCCAGCAGCTTGCTAGCGGGGGGGTACACAGATACGCAGTATTTT. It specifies CASSLLAGGYTDTQYF. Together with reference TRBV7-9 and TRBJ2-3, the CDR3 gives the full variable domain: DTGVSQNPRHKITKRGQNVTFRCDPISEHNRLYWYRQTLGQGPEFLTYFQNEAQLEKSRLLSDRFSAERPKGSFSTLEIQRTEQGDSAMYLCASSLLAGGYTDTQYFGPGTRLTVL.

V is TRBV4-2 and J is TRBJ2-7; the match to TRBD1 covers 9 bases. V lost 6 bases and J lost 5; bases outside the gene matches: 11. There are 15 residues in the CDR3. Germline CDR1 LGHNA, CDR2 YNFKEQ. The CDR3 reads CASSGTGDRANEQYF. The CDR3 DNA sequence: TGTGCCAGCAGTGGGACGGGGGACAGGGCCAACGAGCAGTACTTC.

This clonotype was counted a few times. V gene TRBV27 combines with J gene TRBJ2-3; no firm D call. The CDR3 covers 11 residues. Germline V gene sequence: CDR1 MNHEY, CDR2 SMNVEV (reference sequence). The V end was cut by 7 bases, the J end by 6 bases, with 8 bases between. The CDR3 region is CASISADTQYF. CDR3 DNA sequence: TGTGCCAGCATTTCCGCGGATACGCAGTATTTT.

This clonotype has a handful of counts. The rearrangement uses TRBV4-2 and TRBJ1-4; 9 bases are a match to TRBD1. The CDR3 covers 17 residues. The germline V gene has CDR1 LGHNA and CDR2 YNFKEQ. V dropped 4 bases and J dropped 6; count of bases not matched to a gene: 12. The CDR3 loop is CASSRTGDLFYYEKLFF. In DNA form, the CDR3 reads TGTGCCAGCAGCCGGACAGGGGATCTTTTTTATTATGAAAAACTGTTTTTT.

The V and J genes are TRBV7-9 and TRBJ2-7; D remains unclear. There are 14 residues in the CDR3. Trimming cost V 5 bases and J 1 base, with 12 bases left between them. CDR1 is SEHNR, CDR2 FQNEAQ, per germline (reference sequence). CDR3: CASSRRPESYEQYF. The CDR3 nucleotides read TGTGCCAGCAGCCGCCGGCCGGAATCCTACGAGCAGTACTTC.

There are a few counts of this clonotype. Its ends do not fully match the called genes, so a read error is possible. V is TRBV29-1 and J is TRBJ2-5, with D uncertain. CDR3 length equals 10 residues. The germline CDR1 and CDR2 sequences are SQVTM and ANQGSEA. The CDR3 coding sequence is TGCAGCGTTGACAGGACCCCTTCCCTCTTC. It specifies CSVDRTPSLF.